These 12 T cell receptor beta chains share one sample of origin, sequenced in a study of T cell changes during pregnancy in multiple sclerosis. Measured with immunoSEQ multiplex PCR; TCRdb has only the in-frame clones, and not every one. The data contain 100,000 or so clones, about 93% of them singletons. Sample: peripheral blood, taken after pregnancy. The receptors stem from a female donor in good health, enrolled as a control in a pregnancy study.

In its sample, this clone was seen once. The chain joins TRBV19 to TRBJ1-2; D possibly corresponds to TRBD1 (5 bases). The CDR3 contains 12 residues. Trimming took off 5 bases at V and 8 bases at J, with 12 bases between the two ends. CDR1 is LNHDA, CDR2 SQIVND, per germline (reference sequence). CDR3 bases: TGTGCCAGTAGTCTTGAGCGGGGCGGCTACACCTTC. Protein product: CASSLERGGYTF. Full variable domain (rest looked up from reference TRBV19 and TRBJ1-2): DGGITQSPKYLFRKEGQNVTLSCEQNLNHDAMYWYRQDPGQGLRLIYYSQIVNDFQKGDIAEGYSVSREKKESFPLTVTSAQKNPTAFYLCASSLERGGYTFGSGTRLTVV.

The CDR3 region is CKTGDEQFF. CDR3 nucleotide sequence: TGTAAAACAGGGGATGAGCAGTTCTTC. The chain employs TRBV6-1 and TRBJ2-1; 7 nucleotides line up with TRBD1. The CDR3 length is 9 residues. Germline V gene sequence: CDR1 MNHNS, CDR2 SASEGT.

V is TRBV27 and J is TRBJ2-1, with 8 bases fitting TRBD2. The CDR3 is made up of 15 amino acids. The V and J ends lost 5 bases and 9 bases, in that order; junction bases with no gene match: 12. CDR1 is MNHEY and CDR2 is SMNVEV in the germline V gene (reference sequence). The CDR3, as DNA: TGTGCCAGCAGTATCTTAGCGGGACCGCCAGGTGAGCAGTTCTTC. It is translated as CASSILAGPPGEQFF.

This clone was observed once. The V and J genes are TRBV10-3 and TRBJ2-7; 9 bases fit TRBD1. J gave up 4 bases and V 5 bases, and 15 bases lay outside the gene matches. The CDR3 spans 17 residues. The V gene's germline CDR1 is ENHRY and CDR2 SYGVKD. The CDR3 reads CAISLPTGQGYGYEQYF. CDR3 DNA: TGTGCCATCAGTCTTCCTACGGGACAGGGTTACGGTTACGAGCAGTACTTC.

This chain connects TRBV19 to TRBJ1-3, with D uncertain. Per germline, CDR1 LNHDA and CDR2 SQIVND (reference sequence). V shed 4 bases and J shed 4 bases, with 17 bases lying between them. This CDR3 has 16 amino acids. DNA of the CDR3: TGTGCCAGTAGTAACCCGCTCCTAGGACTGGGAAACACCATATATTTT. Translating it yields CASSNPLLGLGNTIYF.

The CDR3 region is CASSLEWAVEQFF. CDR3 DNA: TGTGCCAGCAGCTTAGAGTGGGCAGTGGAGCAGTTCTTC. This chain uses TRBV11-2 with TRBJ2-1; the D is unclear. V dropped 0 bases and J dropped 10 bases, with 10 bases sitting between them. This CDR3 spans 13 amino acids. Germline CDR1 SGHAT, CDR2 FQNNGV.

The chain combines TRBV2 with TRBJ2-7, with TRBD1 as a possible D gene (6 bases). Germline CDR1 and CDR2: SNHLY and FYNNEI. This CDR3 spans 15 amino acids. Trimming shortened V by 4 bases and J by 0 bases, and 13 bases separated the two germline ends. Here the CDR3 reads CASSGQTGSSYEQYF. DNA of the CDR3: TGTGCCAGCAGTGGTCAGACAGGCAGCTCCTACGAGCAGTACTTC.

V and J are TRBV19 and TRBJ2-5; the D gene is possibly TRBD1 (6 bases). CDR1 LNHDA and CDR2 SQIVND come from the germline V gene (reference sequence). The CDR3 consists of 13 residues. The V end lost 7 bases, the J end lost 5 bases, and 14 bases lay between the germline ends. The CDR3 DNA reads as TGTGCCAGTACCCCCAGGGGATCGGAGACCCAGTACTTC. Translating gives CASTPRGSETQYF.

This clone was seen only once. The chain combines TRBV29-1 with TRBJ2-3; D perhaps matches TRBD1 (6 bases). CDR3 length equals 16 residues. Germline V gene data show CDR1 as SQVTM and CDR2 as ANQGSEA. The germline V and J ends were trimmed by 6 bases and 2 bases, with 21 bases remaining between them. The CDR3 DNA reads as TGCAGCGTGACGGACAGCCCCTCGGCATCCACAGATACGCAGTATTTT. Its translation: CSVTDSPSASTDTQYF.

The genes are TRBV4-2 and TRBJ2-7; D is unresolved. With 1 base removed from V and 4 bases from J, the gap between germline ends came to 8 bases. Looked up from germline, CDR1 is LGHNA and CDR2 is YNFKEQ. The CDR3 covers 13 residues. As DNA, the CDR3 is TGTGCCAGCAGCCAAGGTAGATTATACGAGCAGTACTTC. It specifies CASSQGRLYEQYF.

This chain connects TRBV7-9 to TRBJ2-5; 13 bases agree with TRBD2. CDR3 length: 15 amino acids. Germline assignment: CDR1 SEHNR and CDR2 FQNEAQ (reference sequence). Trimming took 5 bases from V and 5 from J; bases not matched to a gene: 5. For the CDR3, the DNA is TGTGCCAGCAGCACCGGGACTAGCGGGATGGAGACCCAGTACTTC. Amino acids: CASSTGTSGMETQYF.

This chain joins TRBV5-6 and TRBJ2-3, with 7 bases fitting TRBD2. Germline V CDR1 and CDR2: SGHDT, YYEEEE. This CDR3 region has 18 residues. V lost 3 bases to trimming and J lost 6 bases; unmatched junction nucleotides: 19. CDR3 protein: CASSSAPGLGLGWDTQYF. Written as DNA, the CDR3 is TGTGCCAGCAGCTCCGCTCCAGGACTAGGGTTGGGATGGGATACGCAGTATTTT.